The 15 T cell receptor beta chains below come from one sample, sequenced in a study of CD8 T cells in Susac syndrome. RNA, at roughly 0.5 to 1 ug, was reverse transcribed with random hexamers. MiXCR, run by TCRdb on the immunoSEQ multiplex PCR reads, gives a single entry per CDR3 protein. This table has about 430,000 distinct CDR3 sequences, approximately 85% appearing once. The sample was CD8+ T cells from PBMCs. These receptors all stem from a human donor with multiple sclerosis.

The chain carries TRBV19 and TRBJ2-3; 10 nucleotides line up with TRBD2. Germline assignment: CDR1 LNHDA and CDR2 SQIVND (reference sequence). This CDR3 has 15 residues. V shed 5 bases, J shed 3 bases, and the junction held 5 bases outside the gene matches. The CDR3 DNA is TGTGCCAGTAGTTCTAGCGGGAGACTAACAGATACGCAGTATTTT. This codes for CASSSSGRLTDTQYF.

The V gene is TRBV7-8, the J gene TRBJ2-7, with D perhaps given as TRBD1 or TRBD2 (5 bases each). V gave up 4 bases and J gave up 3 bases, with 16 bases separating them. The CDR3 runs to 15 residues. Looked up from germline, CDR1 is SGHVS and CDR2 is FQNEAQ. CDR3 sequence (DNA): TGTGCCAGCAGCTCAGAGGGGCAACAGGACTACGAGCAGTACTTC. Translation gives CASSSEGQQDYEQYF.

The V gene is TRBV28, the J gene TRBJ2-3, with D uncertain. The V and J ends lost 7 bases and 6 bases respectively, with 17 bases between them. This CDR3 has 14 amino acids. Germline loops: CDR1 MDHEN, CDR2 SYDVKM. The chain's CDR3 is CASIPDAGPDTQYF. CDR3 coding DNA: TGTGCCAGCATCCCAGACGCCGGGCCGGATACGCAGTATTTT.

This chain connects TRBV6-2 or TRBV6-3 to TRBJ2-1; TRBD2 matches at 12 bases. This CDR3 contains 13 residues. From germline, CDR1 is MNHEY and CDR2 SVGEGT. The V gene end was trimmed by 11 bases and the J gene end by 8 bases; junction bases not matched to a gene: 7. The DNA for the CDR3 is TGTGCCGCATCCCGGACTAGCGGGGATGAGCAGTTCTTC. This sequence encodes CAASRTSGDEQFF.

The V and J genes are TRBV19 and TRBJ2-3, with a tentative D call TRBD2 (6 bases). CDR3 length: 14 amino acids. V lost 3 bases to trimming and J lost 10 bases, with 17 bases between them. Germline assignment: CDR1 LNHDA and CDR2 SQIVND (reference sequence). The CDR3 spells CASSMGGLTSAQYF. The CDR3 nucleotides read TGTGCCAGTAGTATGGGAGGACTTACGTCTGCGCAGTATTTT.

V gene TRBV5-1 combines with J gene TRBJ2-2; D gene ambiguous. Germline values: CDR1 SGHRS, CDR2 YFSETQ. There are 15 residues in the CDR3. Trimming removed 4 bases at V and 0 bases at J, with 10 bases between. CDR3 loop: CASSQYGTNTGELFF. The CDR3 DNA reads as TGCGCCAGCAGCCAGTATGGGACGAACACCGGGGAGCTGTTTTTT.

The CDR3 loop is CASSQGLIPQYF. CDR3 coding DNA: TGCGCCAGCAGCCAAGGGCTGATACCGCAGTATTTT. This rearrangement joins TRBV4-1 to TRBJ2-3; D gene uncertain. With 1 base removed from V and 10 bases from J, the gap between germline ends came to 9 bases. CDR3 length: 12 amino acids. Germline CDR1 MGHRA, CDR2 YSYEKL.

The rearrangement uses TRBV6-2 or TRBV6-3 and TRBJ1-1; TRBD1 agrees at 8 bases. V trimming: 2 bases; J trimming: 0 bases; junction bases outside the gene matches: 2. The CDR3 totals 15 residues. Germline values: CDR1 MNHEY, CDR2 SVGEGT. CDR3 nucleotide sequence: TGTGCCAGCAGTTACCCGACAGGGGTGAACACTGAAGCTTTCTTT. Encoded protein: CASSYPTGVNTEAFF.

The gene calls are TRBV27 and TRBJ2-7, with a tentative D call TRBD1 (6 bases). V lost 5 bases, J lost 4 bases, and 18 bases lay in between. The CDR3 runs 15 residues. The germline V gene has CDR1 MNHEY and CDR2 SMNVEV (reference sequence). Here the CDR3 reads CASSQAGVTLYEQYF. CDR3 bases: TGTGCCAGCAGTCAGGCAGGGGTCACCCTATACGAGCAGTACTTC.

This clonotype was found a few times. The chain recombines TRBV7-6 with TRBJ2-1, with 11 bases lining up with TRBD2. In germline, CDR1 is SGHVS, CDR2 FNYEAQ. The J segment lost 5 bases and the V segment lost 5 bases, leaving 8 bases of the junction unmatched. This CDR3 contains 16 residues. The CDR3 is CASSPPTSGSNNEQFF. The CDR3 nucleotides are TGTGCCAGCAGCCCCCCAACTAGCGGGAGTAACAATGAGCAGTTCTTC.

This rearrangement joins TRBV6-2 or TRBV6-3 to TRBJ1-2; TRBD1 agrees at 7 bases. The CDR3 is 19 amino acids. CDR1 and CDR2 (germline): MNHEY, SVGEGT. The V gene end was trimmed by 0 bases and the J gene end by 0 bases; junction bases not matched to a gene: 13. CDR3 protein: CASSYSSYGTADSNYGYTF. For the CDR3, the DNA is TGTGCCAGCAGTTACTCGAGTTACGGGACAGCCGATTCTAACTATGGCTACACCTTC.

The genes are TRBV7-6 and TRBJ2-7, with D maybe TRBD1 (5 bases). V was cut by 4 bases and J by 4 bases, with 8 bases left in between. This CDR3 has 12 amino acids. Germline assignment: CDR1 SGHVS and CDR2 FNYEAQ. The CDR3 reads CASSSGLYEQYF. DNA for the CDR3: TGTGCCAGCAGCTCAGGGCTGTACGAGCAGTACTTC.

The gene calls are TRBV20-1 and TRBJ1-1, with 7 bases matching TRBD1. This CDR3 is built from 13 residues. J gave up 3 bases and V 0 bases, and 1 base lay outside the gene matches. Per germline, CDR1 DFQATT and CDR2 SNEGSKA (reference sequence). The CDR3 reads CSARDDRDTEAFF. For the CDR3, the DNA is TGCAGTGCTAGAGATGACAGGGACACTGAAGCTTTCTTT.

The V call is TRBV29-1, the J call TRBJ1-2, with D unresolved. The CDR3 totals 12 residues. Germline V gene lookup returns CDR1 SQVTM and CDR2 ANQGSEA. V was cut by 6 bases and J by 2 bases, with 10 bases left in between. CDR3 sequence: CSVSTENYGYTF. The CDR3 DNA reads as TGCAGCGTGTCGACGGAAAACTATGGCTACACCTTC.

This sequence joins TRBV27 and TRBJ2-7; D remains ambiguous. The CDR3 has 13 residues. From germline, CDR1 is MNHEY and CDR2 SMNVEV (reference sequence). Trimming left V 2 bases short and J 3 bases short, with 8 bases between. The CDR3 DNA sequence: TGTGCCAGCAGTTTAGGGGTAATCTACGAGCAGTACTTC. Its protein product is CASSLGVIYEQYF.